Following are 3 T cell receptor beta chains from one sample sequenced in a study of blood T cell repertoires in COVID-19. Some clones are missing from TCRdb's copy, which holds only in-frame ones; the method was immunoSEQ multiplex PCR. Here the sample spans approximately 100,000 clones, nearly 85% being singletons. The specimen sequenced was peripheral blood. Receptors originate from a woman aged 50 to 60 with acute or convalescent COVID-19.

V usage is TRBV9 and J usage is TRBJ2-1, with TRBD2 identical over 8 bases. Germline CDR1 and CDR2: SGDLS and YYNGEE. This CDR3 contains 15 residues. J was trimmed by 12 bases and V by 4 bases; bases with no gene match: 15. The CDR3 here is CASSPRGGSTMRQFF. CDR3 nucleotides: TGTGCCAGCAGCCCTCGGGGGGGTTCTACAATGAGGCAGTTCTTC. Complete variable domain (other parts from reference TRBV9 and TRBJ2-1): DSGVTQTPKHLITATGQRVTLRCSPRSGDLSVYWYQQSLDQGLQFLIQYYNGEERAKGNILERFSAQQFPDLHSELNLSSLELGDSALYFCASSPRGGSTMRQFFGPGTRLTVL.

The genes are TRBV7-3 and TRBJ2-3; perhaps TRBD2 as D (6 bases). V was cut by 5 bases and J by 2 bases, with 14 bases left in between. Germline assignment: CDR1 SGHTA and CDR2 FQGTGA. This CDR3 contains 15 residues. The CDR3 sequence is CASSRRDGNTDTQYF. DNA of the CDR3: TGTGCCAGCAGCCGGCGGGACGGAAACACAGATACGCAGTATTTT.

The chain couples TRBV5-1 to TRBJ2-7; 9 bases map to TRBD1. The CDR3 covers 18 residues. With 5 bases clipped from V and 2 bases from J, the junction kept 17 bases outside the gene matches. Looked up from germline, CDR1 is SGHRS and CDR2 is YFSETQ. In nucleotides, the CDR3 is TGCGCCAGCAGTTCTTTCCCGGGACAGGGTTGGGACGCCTACGAGCAGTACTTC. Its translation is CASSSFPGQGWDAYEQYF.